The present entry profiles one T cell receptor beta chain with its context. What it recognizes is unknown. Use of 60 Vbeta and 13 Jbeta primers characterized the PCR. Assay: immunoSEQ multiplex PCR; the TCRdb copy retains only in-frame clones and omits some. The sample data list 100,000 to 150,000 clones. CDR1 SGHTA and CDR2 FQGNSA come from the germline V gene. The CDR3 spans 18 residues. This specimen belongs to a study of cytomegalovirus exposure and HLA in healthy donors. Overall study findings and caveats: Whilst most TCR sequences proved rare, a subset of public TCRs occurred across many donors.

The specimen was PBMCs. The chain links TRBV7-2 to TRBJ2-5; the match to TRBD2 covers 11 bases. TRBJ2-7 matches the DNA end more closely, so the J call is doubtful. This receptor was obtained from a man in his thirties or forties in good health and CMV-seronegative. The CDR3 DNA sequence: TGTGCCAGCAGCTTAGCGCCAACTAGCGGGAGCCCTGACTACGAGCAGTACTTC. This encodes CASSLAPTSGSPDYEQYF.